The 22 T cell receptor beta chains below were found in one sample sequenced in a study of CD8 T cell repertoires and HIV-1 epitope variants. This table comes from immunoSEQ multiplex PCR, and its TCRdb copy is limited to in-frame clones, with some not included. Of approximately 4,800 clones in the sample, about two thirds are singletons; the top ten hold roughly 40%. Antigens for these TCRs are unknown. The sequenced sample was cultured CD8+ T cells derived from PBMCs. The receptor set was obtained from a male donor with HIV.

This clone occurred a few times. This sequence joins TRBV28 and TRBJ2-5; unclear D gene. CDR1 is MDHEN and CDR2 is SYDVKM in the germline V gene. The CDR3 spans 11 residues. V was pared by 3 bases and J by 4 bases, with 3 bases between. The CDR3 protein is CASSFRETQYF. CDR3 nucleotide sequence: TGTGCCAGCAGTTTTCGAGAGACCCAGTACTTC.

V usage is TRBV28 and J usage is TRBJ2-5; no definite D call. The CDR3 has 15 amino acids. V gave up 3 bases and J gave up 0 bases, with 11 bases separating them. Germline V gene data show CDR1 as MDHEN and CDR2 as SYDVKM. The CDR3 is CASSFEQVYQETQYF. The DNA of the CDR3 is TGTGCCAGCAGTTTTGAACAAGTGTACCAAGAGACCCAGTACTTC.

V usage is TRBV7-9 and J usage is TRBJ1-1; 8 nucleotides align to TRBD1. Germline V gene lookup returns CDR1 SEHNR and CDR2 FQNEAQ (reference sequence). The J segment lost 5 bases and the V segment lost 5 bases, leaving 10 bases of the junction unmatched. The CDR3 has 15 residues. CDR3 DNA sequence: TGTGCCAGCAGCCCATATCAGGGGGCAAGGACTGAAGCTTTCTTT. It encodes CASSPYQGARTEAFF.

V gene TRBV4-3 combines with J gene TRBJ1-1; 7 bases are shared with TRBD1. With V trimmed by 2 bases and J by 0 bases, 3 bases remained unmatched. Germline CDR1 and CDR2: LGHNA and YSLEER. The CDR3 loop spans 15 amino acids. The CDR3 coding sequence is TGCGCCAGCAGCCAAAGGGGGCAGCTGAACACTGAAGCTTTCTTT. As protein: CASSQRGQLNTEAFF.

V usage is TRBV7-8 and J usage is TRBJ2-1; 8 positions agree with TRBD2. Germline CDR1 SGHVS, CDR2 FQNEAQ. Trimming took 4 bases from V and 3 from J; bases not matched to a gene: 11. This CDR3 comprises 17 residues. Written as DNA, the CDR3 is TGTGCCAGCAGCTCAGACCCAGCGGGAGCCTTCTACAATGAGCAGTTCTTC. The encoded protein is CASSSDPAGAFYNEQFF. The full variable domain, rest sourced from reference TRBV7-8 and TRBJ2-1, is GAGVSQSPRYKVAKRGQDVALRCDPISGHVSLFWYQQALGQGPEFLTYFQNEAQLDKSGLPSDRFFAERPEGSVSTLKIQRTQQEDSAVYLCASSSDPAGAFYNEQFFGPGTRLTVL.

CDR3 sequence (DNA): TGCGCCAGCAGTTTTTACGGGCACCAAGAGACCCAGTACTTC. The encoded protein is CASSFYGHQETQYF. The chain combines TRBV5-1 with TRBJ2-5, with D uncertain. V was pared by 5 bases and J by 0 bases, with 11 bases between. This CDR3 comprises 14 residues. Germline V gives CDR1 SGHRS, CDR2 YFSETQ.

About this clone itself: The junction shows a germline mismatch at one end, possibly a read error. The chain employs TRBV20-1 and TRBJ2-7; possible D gene TRBD1, 5 bases. Germline CDR1 and CDR2: DFQATT and SNEGSKA (reference sequence). The CDR3 is 11 residues long. CDR3 in DNA: TGCAGTGTCCTCGTTGGGGCCCGCCCTGACTTC. Its protein product is CSVLVGARPDF.

The rearrangement links TRBV27 to TRBJ2-1, with D perhaps assigned TRBD1 or TRBD2 (6 bases each). Trimming pared 0 bases from V and 7 bases from J, leaving 16 bases between. Germline V gene sequence: CDR1 MNHEY, CDR2 SMNVEV (reference sequence). The CDR3 totals 16 residues. Here the CDR3 DNA reads TGTGCCAGCAGTTTATCCCTCCGGGGGCGGGGTAATGAGCAGTTCTTC. Amino acids: CASSLSLRGRGNEQFF.

J is TRBJ1-2 and V is TRBV5-6; no clear D gene. V lost 2 bases to trimming and J lost 2 bases, with 7 bases between them. The germline gives CDR1 SGHDT, CDR2 YYEEEE. This CDR3 has 13 amino acids. CDR3 amino acids: CASSFGGNYGYTF. The CDR3 coding sequence is TGTGCCAGCAGCTTCGGCGGGAACTATGGCTACACCTTC.

The V and J genes are TRBV5-1 and TRBJ2-2; 11 positions match TRBD2. V shed 2 bases and J 4 bases; nucleotides not matched to a gene: 4. Germline values: CDR1 SGHRS, CDR2 YFSETQ. CDR3 size: 16 residues. In DNA, the CDR3 is TGCGCCAGCAGCTTAATAGCGGGAGGGTCCACCGGGGAGCTGTTTTTT. Protein sequence: CASSLIAGGSTGELFF. The full variable domain, rest sourced from reference TRBV5-1 and TRBJ2-2, is KAGVTQTPRYLIKTRGQQVTLSCSPISGHRSVSWYQQTPGQGLQFLFEYFSETQRNKGNFPGRFSGRQFSNSRSEMNVSTLELGDSALYLCASSLIAGGSTGELFFGEGSRLTVL.

The V call is TRBV9, the J call TRBJ2-7, with D perhaps assigned TRBD1 or TRBD2 (5 bases each). Germline CDR1 reads SGDLS; CDR2 reads YYNGEE. This CDR3 is built from 14 residues. V was pared by 0 bases and J by 4 bases, with 11 bases between. The CDR3 region is CASSVGGSWYEQYF. DNA of the CDR3: TGTGCCAGCAGCGTAGGGGGGTCGTGGTACGAGCAGTACTTC.

The V call is TRBV28, the J call TRBJ1-2; D possibly corresponds to TRBD1 (6 bases). Germline CDR1 is MDHEN and CDR2 is SYDVKM. The CDR3 runs 14 residues. Trimming stripped 5 bases from V and 5 bases from J, with 15 bases between. CDR3 residues: CASSPVLTGYGYTF. The CDR3 nucleotides are TGTGCCAGCAGTCCCGTCCTAACAGGGTATGGCTACACCTTC.

The chain recombines TRBV7-9 with TRBJ2-1; 10 positions match TRBD1. This CDR3 has 15 residues. CDR1 and CDR2 (germline): SEHNR, FQNEAQ (reference sequence). The V segment lost 5 bases and the J segment 8 bases; nucleotides outside the gene matches: 9. CDR3 region: CASSEPGQGIYEQFF. DNA of the CDR3: TGTGCCAGCAGCGAACCGGGACAGGGGATCTATGAGCAGTTCTTC.

The chain links TRBV9 to TRBJ2-3, with a tentative D call TRBD1 (5 bases). This CDR3 is 14 amino acids long. CDR1 and CDR2 from the germline V gene are SGDLS and YYNGEE. Trimming took off 0 bases at V and 2 bases at J, with 7 bases between the two ends. For the CDR3, the DNA is TGTGCCAGCAGCGTAGAAGGGGCCACAGATACGCAGTATTTT. This codes for CASSVEGATDTQYF.

In its sample, this clone was seen a few times. The rearrangement joins TRBV28 to TRBJ1-4; weak D call: TRBD1 (6 bases). V was clipped by 2 bases and J by 8 bases, with 9 bases between them. Per germline, CDR1 MDHEN and CDR2 SYDVKM. The CDR3 is made up of 13 amino acids. The CDR3 sequence: CASSLPTGEKLFF. The CDR3 coding sequence is TGTGCCAGCAGTTTACCCACAGGGGAAAAACTGTTTTTT.

The chain couples TRBV4-3 to TRBJ1-1; 10 bases align to TRBD1. The CDR3 has 16 residues. The germline CDR1 and CDR2 sequences are LGHNA and YSLEER. J gave up 2 bases and V 0 bases, and 3 bases lay outside the gene matches. The chain's CDR3 is CASSQDGTGANTEAFF. CDR3 nucleotide sequence: TGCGCCAGCAGCCAAGATGGGACAGGGGCAAACACTGAAGCTTTCTTT.

The rearrangement uses TRBV19 and TRBJ1-5, with D maybe TRBD1 (6 bases). The ends were cut back, 7 bases at V and 1 base at J, with 14 bases in the middle. The CDR3 is made up of 15 amino acids. The germline gives CDR1 LNHDA, CDR2 SQIVND (reference sequence). Written as DNA, the CDR3 is TGTGCCAGTATACCCGGACAGTTGAGCAATCAGCCCCAGCATTTT. Its protein is CASIPGQLSNQPQHF.

Judged by abundance, this clone is medium-sized (0.01 to 0.1%). The genes are TRBV7-8 and TRBJ2-1; D is unresolved. The CDR3 extends over 14 amino acids. The germline gives CDR1 SGHVS, CDR2 FQNEAQ. Trimming shortened V by 1 base and J by 0 bases, and 4 bases separated the two germline ends. CDR3 in amino acids: CASSLDSSYNEQFF. CDR3 DNA sequence: TGTGCCAGCAGCTTAGATAGCTCCTACAATGAGCAGTTCTTC.

The J gene is TRBJ1-6, the V gene TRBV9; TRBD1 might be the D (5 bases). CDR3 length: 16 amino acids. Germline lookup yields CDR1 SGDLS and CDR2 YYNGEE. V lost 3 bases and J 8 bases, leaving 18 bases between the germline ends. DNA for the CDR3: TGTGCCAGCAGCGCTGGGGCAGCCGGCTTGGATTCACCCCTCCACTTT. As protein: CASSAGAAGLDSPLHF.

This clone has more than one count but fewer than ten. This rearrangement joins TRBV4-3 to TRBJ1-6, with 7 bases identical to TRBD1. The CDR3 has 14 residues. J gave up 9 bases and V 3 bases, and 5 bases lay outside the gene matches. The germline V gene encodes CDR1 LGHNA and CDR2 YSLEER. The CDR3 coding sequence is TGCGCCAGCAGCCAGGTACAGGGGACTTCACCCCTCCACTTT. Amino acids: CASSQVQGTSPLHF.

V usage is TRBV27 and J usage is TRBJ2-3; D is uncertain. The CDR3 is 14 residues long. Germline values: CDR1 MNHEY, CDR2 SMNVEV (reference sequence). Trimming took off 0 bases at V and 4 bases at J, with 8 bases between the two ends. The CDR3 DNA reads as TGTGCCAGCAGTTTATCGACGAGCTCAGATACGCAGTATTTT. Translated: CASSLSTSSDTQYF.

The rearrangement links TRBV4-3 to TRBJ2-3; D remains ambiguous. This CDR3 contains 15 residues. Germline lookup yields CDR1 LGHNA and CDR2 YSLEER. The ends were cut back, 0 bases at V and 0 bases at J, with 7 bases in the middle. CDR3 DNA sequence: TGCGCCAGCAGCCAAGACCAAGGGAGCACAGATACGCAGTATTTT. Translation gives CASSQDQGSTDTQYF.